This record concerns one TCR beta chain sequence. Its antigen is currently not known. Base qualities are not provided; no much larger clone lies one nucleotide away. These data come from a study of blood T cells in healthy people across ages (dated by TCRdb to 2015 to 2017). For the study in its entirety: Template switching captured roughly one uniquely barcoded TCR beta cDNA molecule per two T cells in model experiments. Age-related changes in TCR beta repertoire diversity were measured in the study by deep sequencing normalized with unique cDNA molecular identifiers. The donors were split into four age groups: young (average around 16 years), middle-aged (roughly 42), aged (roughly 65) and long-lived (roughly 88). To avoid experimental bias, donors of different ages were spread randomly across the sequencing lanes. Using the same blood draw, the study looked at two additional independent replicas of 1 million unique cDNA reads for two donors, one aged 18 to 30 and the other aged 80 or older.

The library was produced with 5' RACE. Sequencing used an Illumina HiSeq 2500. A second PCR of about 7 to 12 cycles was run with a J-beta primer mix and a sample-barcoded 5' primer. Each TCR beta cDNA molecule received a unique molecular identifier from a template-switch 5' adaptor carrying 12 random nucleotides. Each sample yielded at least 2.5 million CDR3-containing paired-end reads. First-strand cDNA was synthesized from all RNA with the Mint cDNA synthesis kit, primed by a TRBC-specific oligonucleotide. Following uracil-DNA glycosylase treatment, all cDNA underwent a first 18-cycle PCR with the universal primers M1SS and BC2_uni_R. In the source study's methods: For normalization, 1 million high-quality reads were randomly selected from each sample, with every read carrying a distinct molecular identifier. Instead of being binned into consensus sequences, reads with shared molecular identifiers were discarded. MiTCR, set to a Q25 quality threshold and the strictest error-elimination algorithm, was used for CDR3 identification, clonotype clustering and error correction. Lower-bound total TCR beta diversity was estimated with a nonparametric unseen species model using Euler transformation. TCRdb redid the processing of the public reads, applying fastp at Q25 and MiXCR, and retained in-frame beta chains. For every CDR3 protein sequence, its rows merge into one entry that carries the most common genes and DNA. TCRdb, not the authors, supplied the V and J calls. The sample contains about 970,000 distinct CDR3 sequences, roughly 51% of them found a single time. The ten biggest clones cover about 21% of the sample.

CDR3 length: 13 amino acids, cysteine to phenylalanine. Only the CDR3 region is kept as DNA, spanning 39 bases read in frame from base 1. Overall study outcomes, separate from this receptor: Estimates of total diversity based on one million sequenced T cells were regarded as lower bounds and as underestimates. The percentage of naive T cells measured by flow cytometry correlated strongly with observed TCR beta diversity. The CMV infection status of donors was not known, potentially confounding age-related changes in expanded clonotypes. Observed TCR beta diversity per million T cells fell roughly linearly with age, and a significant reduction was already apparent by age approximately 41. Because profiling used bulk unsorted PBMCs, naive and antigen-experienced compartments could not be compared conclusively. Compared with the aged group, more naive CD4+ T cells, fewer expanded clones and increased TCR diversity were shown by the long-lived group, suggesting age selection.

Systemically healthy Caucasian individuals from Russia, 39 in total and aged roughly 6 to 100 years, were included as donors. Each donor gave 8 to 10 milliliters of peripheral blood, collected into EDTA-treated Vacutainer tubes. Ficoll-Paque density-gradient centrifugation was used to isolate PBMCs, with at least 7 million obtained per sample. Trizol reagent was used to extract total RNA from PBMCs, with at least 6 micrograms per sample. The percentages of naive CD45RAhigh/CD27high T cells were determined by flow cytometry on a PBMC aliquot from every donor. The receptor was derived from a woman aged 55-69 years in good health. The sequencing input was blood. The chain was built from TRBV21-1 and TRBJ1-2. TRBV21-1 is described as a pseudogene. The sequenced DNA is TGTGCCAGCAGACCCACACGCGGCTATGGCTACACCTTC. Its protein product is CASRPTRGYGYTF.